Sequencing of this T cell receptor (beta chain) was carried out in a study of cytomegalovirus exposure and HLA in healthy donors. In the PCR, 60 Vbeta and 13 Jbeta primers were used. Assay used: immunoSEQ multiplex PCR; TCRdb lists only in-frame clones, some missing. The data show 150,000 to 170,000 clones, roughly 74% seen once. The germline CDR1 and CDR2 sequences are MRHNA and SNTAGT. Trimming at V came to 0 bases and at J to 1 base, leaving 2 bases not matched to a gene. The CDR3 totals 15 residues. The specimen sequenced was PBMCs. This sequence originates from a man aged 18 to 29 in good health and CMV-seronegative. The rearrangement joins TRBV6-4 to TRBJ1-1; TRBD1 matches at 7 bases. CDR3 sequence reads: CASSDSRQGNTEAFF. The CDR3 coding sequence is TGTGCCAGCAGTGACTCAAGACAGGGGAACACTGAAGCTTTCTTT.